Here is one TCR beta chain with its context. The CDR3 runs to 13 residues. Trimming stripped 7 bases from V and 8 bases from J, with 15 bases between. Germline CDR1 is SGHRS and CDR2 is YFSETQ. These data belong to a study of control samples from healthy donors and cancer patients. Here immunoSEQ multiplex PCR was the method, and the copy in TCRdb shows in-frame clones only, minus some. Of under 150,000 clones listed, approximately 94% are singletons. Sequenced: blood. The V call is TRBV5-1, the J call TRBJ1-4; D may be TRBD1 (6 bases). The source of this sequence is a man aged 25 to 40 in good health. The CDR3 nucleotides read TGCGCCAGCGCAGAAACAGGGTTAGAAAAACTGTTTTTT. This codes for CASAETGLEKLFF.